This T cell receptor (beta chain) stems from a study of cytomegalovirus exposure and HLA in healthy donors. Study-wide points: Analysis was carried out at a later point, and it linked a missense DCLRE1C variant to TCR beta V- and J-gene trimming. Most subjects' HLA-A and HLA-B alleles were reportedly predicted from TCR beta sequences.

CDR3 length: 13 amino acids. With 0 bases removed from V and 7 bases from J, the gap between germline ends came to 11 bases. CDR1 SGHNT and CDR2 YYREEE come from the germline V gene (reference sequence). Comments on this clone: What it recognizes is unknown.

Primers included in the PCR were 60 Vbeta and 13 Jbeta primers. Profiled with immunoSEQ multiplex PCR; TCRdb holds only in-frame clones, not every one. The table lists about 100,000 clones, about 82% of them singletons. This clonotype was sampled from a man younger than 45 in good health and CMV-seronegative. Sample: PBMCs. This chain joins TRBV5-4 and TRBJ2-7; the D is unclear. CDR3 nucleotide sequence: TGTGCCAGCAGCTTGGCTCTCTATCCGGAGCAGTACTTC. Protein product: CASSLALYPEQYF.